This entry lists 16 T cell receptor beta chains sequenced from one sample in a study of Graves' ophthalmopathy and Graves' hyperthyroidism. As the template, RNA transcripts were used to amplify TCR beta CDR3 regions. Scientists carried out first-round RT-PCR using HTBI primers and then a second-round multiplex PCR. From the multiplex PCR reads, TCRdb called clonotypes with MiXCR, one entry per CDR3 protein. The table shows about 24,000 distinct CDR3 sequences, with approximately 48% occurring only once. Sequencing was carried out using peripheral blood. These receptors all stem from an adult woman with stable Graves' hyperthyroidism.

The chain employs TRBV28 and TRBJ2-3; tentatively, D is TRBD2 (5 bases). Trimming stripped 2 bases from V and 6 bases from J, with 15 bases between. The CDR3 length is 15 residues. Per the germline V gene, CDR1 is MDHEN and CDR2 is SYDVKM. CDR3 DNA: TGTGCCAGCAGTTTACTAGCAACCCTGGCGGATACGCAGTATTTT. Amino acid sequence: CASSLLATLADTQYF.

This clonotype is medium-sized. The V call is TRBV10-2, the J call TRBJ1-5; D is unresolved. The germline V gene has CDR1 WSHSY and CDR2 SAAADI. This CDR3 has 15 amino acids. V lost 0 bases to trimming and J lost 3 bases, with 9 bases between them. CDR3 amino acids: CASSESPRNNQPQHF. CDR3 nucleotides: TGCGCCAGCAGTGAGTCTCCCAGGAACAATCAGCCCCAGCATTTT.

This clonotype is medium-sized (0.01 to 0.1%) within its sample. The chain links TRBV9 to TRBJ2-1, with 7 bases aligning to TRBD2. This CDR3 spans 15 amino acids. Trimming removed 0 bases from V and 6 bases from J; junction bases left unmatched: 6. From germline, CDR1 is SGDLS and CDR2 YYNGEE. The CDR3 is CASSVGSGMGNEQFF. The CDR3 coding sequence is TGTGCCAGCAGCGTAGGAAGCGGGATGGGCAATGAGCAGTTCTTC.

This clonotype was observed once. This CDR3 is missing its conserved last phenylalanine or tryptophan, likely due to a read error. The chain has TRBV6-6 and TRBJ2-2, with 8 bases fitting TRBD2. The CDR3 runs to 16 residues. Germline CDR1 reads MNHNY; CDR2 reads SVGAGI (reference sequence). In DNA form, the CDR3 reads TGTGCCAGTAGTTACAACGCGGGGGGAAACACCGGGGAGCTGTTTCTT. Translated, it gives CASSYNAGGNTGELFL.

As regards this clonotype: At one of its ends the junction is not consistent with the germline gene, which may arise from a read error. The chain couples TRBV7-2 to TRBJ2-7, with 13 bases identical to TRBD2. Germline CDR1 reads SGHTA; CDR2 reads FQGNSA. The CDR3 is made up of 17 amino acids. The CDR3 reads CASSSSRTSGGREEHYF. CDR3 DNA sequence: TGTGCCAGCAGCTCAAGTAGGACTAGCGGGGGCAGAGAAGAGCACTACTTC. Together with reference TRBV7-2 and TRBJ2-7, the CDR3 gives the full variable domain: GAGVSQSPSNKVTEKGKDVELRCDPISGHTALYWYRQSLGQGLEFLIYFQGNSAPDKSGLPSDRFSAERTGGSVSTLTIQRTQQEDSAVYLCASSSSRTSGGREEHYFGPGTRLTVT.

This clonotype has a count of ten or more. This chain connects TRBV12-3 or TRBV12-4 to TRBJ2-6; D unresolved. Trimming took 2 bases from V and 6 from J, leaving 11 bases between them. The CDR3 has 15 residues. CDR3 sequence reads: CASSLRGVKANVLTF. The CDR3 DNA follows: TGTGCCAGCAGTTTACGAGGAGTGAAGGCCAACGTCCTGACTTTC.

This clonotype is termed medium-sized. Here the CDR3 DNA reads TGTGCCAGCAGCTTAGGTCAGATGAACACTGAAGCTTTCTTT. It encodes CASSLGQMNTEAFF. The V and J genes are TRBV7-8 and TRBJ1-1; D is unclear. Germline loops: CDR1 SGHVS, CDR2 FQNEAQ. The ends were cut back, 1 base at V and 0 bases at J, with 6 bases in the middle. This CDR3 has 14 residues. The whole variable domain, remainder taken from reference TRBV7-8 and TRBJ1-1, is GAGVSQSPRYKVAKRGQDVALRCDPISGHVSLFWYQQALGQGPEFLTYFQNEAQLDKSGLPSDRFFAERPEGSVSTLKIQRTQQEDSAVYLCASSLGQMNTEAFFGQGTRLTVV.

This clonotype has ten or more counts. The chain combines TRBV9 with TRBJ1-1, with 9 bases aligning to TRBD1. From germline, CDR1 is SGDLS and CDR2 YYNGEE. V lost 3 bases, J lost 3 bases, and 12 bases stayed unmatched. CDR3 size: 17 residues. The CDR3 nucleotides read TGTGCCAGCAGCGCGGGACAGGGCCGTGAGGTGGACACTGAAGCTTTCTTT. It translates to CASSAGQGREVDTEAFF.

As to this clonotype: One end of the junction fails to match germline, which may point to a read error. CDR3 sequence reads: CATSRAAGSYEQHF. CDR3 bases: TGTGCCACCAGCAGAGCCGCTGGATCCTATGAGCAGCACTTC. The V call is TRBV15, the J call TRBJ2-7; D is unclear. The CDR3 covers 14 residues. Germline lookup yields CDR1 LNHNV and CDR2 YYDKDF (reference sequence).

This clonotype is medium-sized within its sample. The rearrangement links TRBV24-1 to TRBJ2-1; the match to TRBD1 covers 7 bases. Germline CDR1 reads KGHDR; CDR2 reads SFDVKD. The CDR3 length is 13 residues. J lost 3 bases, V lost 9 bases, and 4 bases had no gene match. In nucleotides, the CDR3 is TGTGCCACCGGGGCAGGGGGCTACAATGAGCAGTTCTTC. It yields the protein CATGAGGYNEQFF.

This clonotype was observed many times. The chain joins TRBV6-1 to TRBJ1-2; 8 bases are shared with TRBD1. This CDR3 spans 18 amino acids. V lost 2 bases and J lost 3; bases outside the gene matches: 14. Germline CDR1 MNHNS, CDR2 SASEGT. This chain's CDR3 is CASSEYWTGKVGDYGYTF. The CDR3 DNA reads TGTGCCAGCAGTGAATATTGGACAGGGAAGGTGGGTGACTATGGCTACACCTTC.

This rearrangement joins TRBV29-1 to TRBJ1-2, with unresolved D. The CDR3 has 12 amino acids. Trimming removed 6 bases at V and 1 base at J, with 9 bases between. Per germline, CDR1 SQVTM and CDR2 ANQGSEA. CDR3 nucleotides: TGCAGCGTCCGGGAGCTTAACTATGGCTACACCTTC. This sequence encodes CSVRELNYGYTF. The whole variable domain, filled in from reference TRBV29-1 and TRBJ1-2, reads SAVISQKPSRDICQRGTSLTIQCQVDSQVTMMFWYRQQPGQSLTLIATANQGSEATYESGFVIDKFPISRPNLTFSTLTVSNMSPEDSSIYLCSVRELNYGYTFGSGTRLTVV.

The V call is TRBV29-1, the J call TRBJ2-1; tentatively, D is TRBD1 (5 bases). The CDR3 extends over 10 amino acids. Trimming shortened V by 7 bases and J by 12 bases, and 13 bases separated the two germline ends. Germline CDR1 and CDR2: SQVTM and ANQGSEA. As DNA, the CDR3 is TGCAGCGGGTTTGGGGCATGGCAGTTCTTC. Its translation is CSGFGAWQFF.

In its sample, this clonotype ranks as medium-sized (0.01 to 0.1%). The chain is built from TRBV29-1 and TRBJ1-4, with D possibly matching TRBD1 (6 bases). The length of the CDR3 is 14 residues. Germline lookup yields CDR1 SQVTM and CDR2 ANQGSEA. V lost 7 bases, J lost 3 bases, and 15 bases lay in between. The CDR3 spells CSAKIQGPNEKLFF. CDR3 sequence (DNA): TGCAGCGCCAAGATACAGGGACCTAATGAAAAACTGTTTTTT. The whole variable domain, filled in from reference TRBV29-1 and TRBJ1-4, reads SAVISQKPSRDICQRGTSLTIQCQVDSQVTMMFWYRQQPGQSLTLIATANQGSEATYESGFVIDKFPISRPNLTFSTLTVSNMSPEDSSIYLCSAKIQGPNEKLFFGSGTQLSVL.

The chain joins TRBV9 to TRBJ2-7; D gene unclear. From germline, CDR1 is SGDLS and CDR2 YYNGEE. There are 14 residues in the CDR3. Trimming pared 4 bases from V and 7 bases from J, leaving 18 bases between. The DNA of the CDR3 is TGTGCCAGCAGCCTCACGTTTGGGCTGCGGGAGCAGTACTTC. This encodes CASSLTFGLREQYF.

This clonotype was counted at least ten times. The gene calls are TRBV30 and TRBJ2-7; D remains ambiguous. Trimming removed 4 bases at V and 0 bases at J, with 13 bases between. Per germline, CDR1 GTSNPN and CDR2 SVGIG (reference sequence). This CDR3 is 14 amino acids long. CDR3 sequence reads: CAWNGLSSSYEQYF. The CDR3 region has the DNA TGTGCCTGGAATGGCCTCTCGAGCTCCTACGAGCAGTACTTC.